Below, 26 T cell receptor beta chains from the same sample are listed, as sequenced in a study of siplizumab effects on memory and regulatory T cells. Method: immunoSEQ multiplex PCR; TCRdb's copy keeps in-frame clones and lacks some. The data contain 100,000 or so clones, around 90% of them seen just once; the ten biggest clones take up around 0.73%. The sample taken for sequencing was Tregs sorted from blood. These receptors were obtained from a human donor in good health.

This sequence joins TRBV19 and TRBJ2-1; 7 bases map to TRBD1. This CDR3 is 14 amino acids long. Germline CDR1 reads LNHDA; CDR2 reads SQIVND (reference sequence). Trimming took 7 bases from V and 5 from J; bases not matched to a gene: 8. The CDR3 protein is CASTGTDTDNEQFF. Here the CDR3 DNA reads TGTGCCAGTACCGGGACAGACACAGACAATGAGCAGTTCTTC.

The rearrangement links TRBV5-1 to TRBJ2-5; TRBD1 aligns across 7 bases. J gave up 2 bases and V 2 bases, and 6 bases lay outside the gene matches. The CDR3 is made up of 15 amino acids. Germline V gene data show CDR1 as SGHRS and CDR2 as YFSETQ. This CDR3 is CASSFHDRVQETQYF. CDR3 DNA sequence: TGCGCCAGCAGCTTCCACGACAGGGTACAAGAGACCCAGTACTTC. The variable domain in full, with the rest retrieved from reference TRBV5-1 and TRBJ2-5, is KAGVTQTPRYLIKTRGQQVTLSCSPISGHRSVSWYQQTPGQGLQFLFEYFSETQRNKGNFPGRFSGRQFSNSRSEMNVSTLELGDSALYLCASSFHDRVQETQYFGPGTRLLVL.

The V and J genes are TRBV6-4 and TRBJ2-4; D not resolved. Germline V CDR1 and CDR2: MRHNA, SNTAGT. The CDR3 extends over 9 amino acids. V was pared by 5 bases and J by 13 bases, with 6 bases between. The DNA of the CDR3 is TGTGCCAGCAGTACAGTCCAGTACTTC. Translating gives CASSTVQYF.

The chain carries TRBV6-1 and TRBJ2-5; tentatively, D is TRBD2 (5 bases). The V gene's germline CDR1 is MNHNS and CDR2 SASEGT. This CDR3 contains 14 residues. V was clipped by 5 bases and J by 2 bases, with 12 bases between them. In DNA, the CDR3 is TGTGCCAGCAGTTCCCGACTAAATCAAGAGACCCAGTACTTC. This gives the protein CASSSRLNQETQYF.

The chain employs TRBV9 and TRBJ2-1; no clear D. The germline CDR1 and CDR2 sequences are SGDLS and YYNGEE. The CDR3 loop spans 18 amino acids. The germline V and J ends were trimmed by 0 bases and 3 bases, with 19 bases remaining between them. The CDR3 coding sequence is TGTGCCAGCAGCGTAGGTCTGATGACGGACCTCCGCTACAATGAGCAGTTCTTC. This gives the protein CASSVGLMTDLRYNEQFF.

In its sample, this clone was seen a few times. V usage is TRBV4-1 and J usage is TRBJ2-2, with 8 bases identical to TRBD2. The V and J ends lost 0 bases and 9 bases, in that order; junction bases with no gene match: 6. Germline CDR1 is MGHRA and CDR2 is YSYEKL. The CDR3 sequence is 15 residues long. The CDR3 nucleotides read TGCGCCAGCAGCCAAGATTACAGCGGGAGTCGGGAGCTGTTTTTT. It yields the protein CASSQDYSGSRELFF.

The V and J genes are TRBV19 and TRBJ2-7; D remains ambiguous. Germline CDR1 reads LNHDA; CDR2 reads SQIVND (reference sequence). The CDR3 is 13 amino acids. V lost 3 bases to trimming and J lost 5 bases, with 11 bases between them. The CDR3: CASSMTAANEQYF. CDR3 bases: TGTGCCAGTAGTATGACCGCGGCGAACGAGCAGTACTTC.

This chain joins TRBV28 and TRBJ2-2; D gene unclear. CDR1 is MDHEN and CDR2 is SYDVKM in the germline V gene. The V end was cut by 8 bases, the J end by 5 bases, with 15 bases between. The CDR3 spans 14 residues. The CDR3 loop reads CASLGLDITGELFF. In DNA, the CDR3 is TGTGCCAGCCTTGGGCTAGATATTACCGGGGAGCTGTTTTTT.

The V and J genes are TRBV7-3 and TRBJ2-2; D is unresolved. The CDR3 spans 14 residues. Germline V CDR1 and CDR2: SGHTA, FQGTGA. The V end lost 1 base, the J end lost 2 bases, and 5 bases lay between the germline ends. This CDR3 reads CASSLMSNTGELFF. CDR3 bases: TGTGCCAGCAGCTTAATGTCAAACACCGGGGAGCTGTTTTTT. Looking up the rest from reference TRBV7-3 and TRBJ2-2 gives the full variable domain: GAGVSQTPSNKVTEKGKYVELRCDPISGHTALYWYRQSLGQGPEFLIYFQGTGAADDSGLPNDRFFAVRPEGSVSTLKIQRTERGDSAVYLCASSLMSNTGELFFGEGSRLTVL.

CDR3 nucleotides: TGTGCCAGCAGTTACTCGGGGGGCGCCGGGGGGGACGAGCAGTACTTC. Translated: CASSYSGGAGGDEQYF. This sequence joins TRBV6-5 and TRBJ2-7, with 8 nucleotides matching TRBD2. Germline lookup yields CDR1 MNHEY and CDR2 SVGAGI. CDR3 size: 16 residues. V was clipped by 0 bases and J by 5 bases; unmatched bases: 9.

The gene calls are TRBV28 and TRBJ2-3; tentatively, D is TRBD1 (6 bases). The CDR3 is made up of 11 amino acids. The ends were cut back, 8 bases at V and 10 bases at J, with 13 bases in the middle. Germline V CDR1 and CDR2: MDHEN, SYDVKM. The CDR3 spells CASAVQGAQYF. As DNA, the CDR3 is TGTGCCAGCGCGGTACAGGGTGCGCAGTATTTT.

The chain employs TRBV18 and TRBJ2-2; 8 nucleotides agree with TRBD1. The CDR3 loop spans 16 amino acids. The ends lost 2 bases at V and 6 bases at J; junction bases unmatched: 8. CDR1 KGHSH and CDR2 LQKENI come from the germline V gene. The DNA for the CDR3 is TGTGCCAGCTCACCAAGAACAGGGGGAGTATCCGGGGAGCTGTTTTTT. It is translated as CASSPRTGGVSGELFF. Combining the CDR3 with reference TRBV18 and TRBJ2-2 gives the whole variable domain NAGVMQNPRHLVRRRGQEARLRCSPMKGHSHVYWYRQLPEEGLKFMVYLQKENIIDESGMPKERFSAEFPKEGPSILRIQQVVRGDSAAYFCASSPRTGGVSGELFFGEGSRLTVL.

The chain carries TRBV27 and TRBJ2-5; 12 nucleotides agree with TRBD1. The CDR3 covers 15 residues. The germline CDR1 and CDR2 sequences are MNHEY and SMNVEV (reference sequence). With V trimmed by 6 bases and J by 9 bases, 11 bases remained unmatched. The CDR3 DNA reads TGTGCCAGCAGACCCGGGACAGGGGGCTCTCGAGCCCAGTACTTC. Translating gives CASRPGTGGSRAQYF.

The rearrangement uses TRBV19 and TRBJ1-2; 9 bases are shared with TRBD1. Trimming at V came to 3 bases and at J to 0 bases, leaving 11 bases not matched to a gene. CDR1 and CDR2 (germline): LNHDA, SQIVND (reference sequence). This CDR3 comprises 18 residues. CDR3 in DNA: TGTGCCAGTAGTATTTACCTTTTTGGGGACAGGGCTAACTATGGCTACACCTTC. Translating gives CASSIYLFGDRANYGYTF.

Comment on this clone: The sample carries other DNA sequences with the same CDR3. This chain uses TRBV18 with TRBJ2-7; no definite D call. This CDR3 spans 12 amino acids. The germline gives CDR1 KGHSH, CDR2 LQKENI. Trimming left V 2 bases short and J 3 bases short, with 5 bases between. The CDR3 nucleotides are TGTGCCAGCTCACCAGGCGGCTACGAGCAGTACTTC. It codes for CASSPGGYEQYF. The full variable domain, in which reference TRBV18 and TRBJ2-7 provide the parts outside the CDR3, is NAGVMQNPRHLVRRRGQEARLRCSPMKGHSHVYWYRQLPEEGLKFMVYLQKENIIDESGMPKERFSAEFPKEGPSILRIQQVVRGDSAAYFCASSPGGYEQYFGPGTRLTVT.

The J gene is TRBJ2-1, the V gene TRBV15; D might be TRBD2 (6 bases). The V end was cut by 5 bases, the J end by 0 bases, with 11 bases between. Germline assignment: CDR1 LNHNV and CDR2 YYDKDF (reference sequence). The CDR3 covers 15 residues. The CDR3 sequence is CATSLGGASYNEQFF. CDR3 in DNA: TGTGCCACCAGCCTCGGCGGGGCCTCCTACAATGAGCAGTTCTTC.

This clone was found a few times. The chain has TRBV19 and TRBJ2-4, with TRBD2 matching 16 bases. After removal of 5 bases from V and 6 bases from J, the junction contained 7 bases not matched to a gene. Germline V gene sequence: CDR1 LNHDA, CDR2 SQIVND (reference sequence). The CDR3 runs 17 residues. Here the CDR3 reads CASSWGLAGGPGNIQYF. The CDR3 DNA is TGTGCCAGTAGTTGGGGACTAGCGGGAGGGCCGGGAAACATTCAGTACTTC.

Written as DNA, the CDR3 is TGTGCCAGCAGTAGGGACAGGCCGACCTACAATGAGCAGTTCTTC. It is translated as CASSRDRPTYNEQFF. The V and J genes are TRBV2 and TRBJ2-1, with TRBD1 matching 8 bases. CDR3 length: 15 residues. Trimming cost V 5 bases and J 2 bases; bases outside gene matches: 5. The germline gives CDR1 SNHLY, CDR2 FYNNEI. Variable domain in full (rest from reference TRBV2 and TRBJ2-1): EPEVTQTPSHQVTQMGQEVILRCVPISNHLYFYWYRQILGQKVEFLVSFYNNEISEKSEIFDDQFSVERPDGSNFTLKIRSTKLEDSAMYFCASSRDRPTYNEQFFGPGTRLTVL.

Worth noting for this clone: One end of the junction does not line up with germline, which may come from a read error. This chain's CDR3 is CASSLDGGGDTGELFF. In DNA form, the CDR3 reads TGTGCTAGCAGCTTAGACGGCGGGGGTGACACCGGGGAGCTGTTTTTT. The rearrangement links TRBV7-7 to TRBJ2-2, with 7 bases fitting TRBD2. The CDR3 is 16 residues long. The V gene's germline CDR1 is SSHAT and CDR2 FNYEAQ (reference sequence).

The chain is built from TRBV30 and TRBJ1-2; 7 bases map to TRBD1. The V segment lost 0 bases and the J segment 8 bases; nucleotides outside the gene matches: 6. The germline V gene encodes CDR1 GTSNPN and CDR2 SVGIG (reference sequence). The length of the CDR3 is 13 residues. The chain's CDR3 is CAWSVDRVGGYTF. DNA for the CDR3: TGTGCCTGGAGTGTAGACAGGGTGGGGGGCTACACCTTC.

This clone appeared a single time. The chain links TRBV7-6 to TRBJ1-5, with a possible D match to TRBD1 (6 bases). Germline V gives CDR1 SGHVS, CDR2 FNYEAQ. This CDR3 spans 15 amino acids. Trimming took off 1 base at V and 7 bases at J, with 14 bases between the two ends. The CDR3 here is CASSLEQGPGQPQHF. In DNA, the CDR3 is TGTGCCAGCAGCTTAGAACAGGGCCCAGGGCAGCCCCAGCATTTT. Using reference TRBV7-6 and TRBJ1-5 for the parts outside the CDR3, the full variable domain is GAGVSQSPRYKVTKRGQDVALRCDPISGHVSLYWYRQALGQGPEFLTYFNYEAQQDKSGLPNDRFSAERPEGSISTLTIQRTEQRDSAMYRCASSLEQGPGQPQHFGDGTRLSIL.

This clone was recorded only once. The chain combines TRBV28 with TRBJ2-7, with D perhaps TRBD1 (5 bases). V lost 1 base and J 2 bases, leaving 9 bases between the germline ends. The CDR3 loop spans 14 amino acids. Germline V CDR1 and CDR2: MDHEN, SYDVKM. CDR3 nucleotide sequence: TGTGCCAGCAGTTTATATGCAGGGACCTACGAGCAGTACTTC. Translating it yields CASSLYAGTYEQYF.

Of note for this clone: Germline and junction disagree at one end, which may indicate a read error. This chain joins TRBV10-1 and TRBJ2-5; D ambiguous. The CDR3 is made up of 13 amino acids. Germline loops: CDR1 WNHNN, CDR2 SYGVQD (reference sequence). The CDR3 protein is CASSEPHQETQYF. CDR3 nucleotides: TGCGCCAGCAGTGAGCCCCACCAGGAGACCCAGTACTTC.

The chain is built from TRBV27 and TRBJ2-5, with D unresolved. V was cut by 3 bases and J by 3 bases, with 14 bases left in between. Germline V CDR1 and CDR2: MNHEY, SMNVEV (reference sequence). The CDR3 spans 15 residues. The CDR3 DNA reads TGTGCCAGCAGTTTTAGGGCTAGGTATAAAGAGACCCAGTACTTC. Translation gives CASSFRARYKETQYF.

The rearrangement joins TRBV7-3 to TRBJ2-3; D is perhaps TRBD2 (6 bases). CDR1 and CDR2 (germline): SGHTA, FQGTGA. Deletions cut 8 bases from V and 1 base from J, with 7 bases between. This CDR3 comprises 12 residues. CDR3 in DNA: TGTGCCAGCGGGACTGGCACAGATACGCAGTATTTT. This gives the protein CASGTGTDTQYF.

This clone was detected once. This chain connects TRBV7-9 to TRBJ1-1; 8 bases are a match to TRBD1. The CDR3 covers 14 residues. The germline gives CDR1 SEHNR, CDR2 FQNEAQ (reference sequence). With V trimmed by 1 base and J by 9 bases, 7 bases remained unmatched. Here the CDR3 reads CASSLVGAGGKAFF. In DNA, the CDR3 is TGTGCCAGCAGCTTAGTCGGGGCAGGGGGCAAAGCTTTCTTT.